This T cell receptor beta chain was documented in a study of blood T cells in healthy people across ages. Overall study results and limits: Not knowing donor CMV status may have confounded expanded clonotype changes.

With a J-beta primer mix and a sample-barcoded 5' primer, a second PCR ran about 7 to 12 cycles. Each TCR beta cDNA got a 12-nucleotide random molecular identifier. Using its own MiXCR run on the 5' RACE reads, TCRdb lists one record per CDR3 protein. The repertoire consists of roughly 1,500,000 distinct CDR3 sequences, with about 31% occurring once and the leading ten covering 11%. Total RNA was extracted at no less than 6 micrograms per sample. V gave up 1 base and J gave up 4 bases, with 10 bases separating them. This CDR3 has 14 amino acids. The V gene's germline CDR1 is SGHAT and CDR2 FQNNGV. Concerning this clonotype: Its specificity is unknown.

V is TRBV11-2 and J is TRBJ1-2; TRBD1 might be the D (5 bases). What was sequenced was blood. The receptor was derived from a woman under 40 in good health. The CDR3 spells CASSLAGGIYGYTF. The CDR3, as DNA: TGTGCCAGCAGCTTAGCTGGGGGTATCTATGGCTACACCTTC.